This T cell receptor beta chain is drawn from a study of T cells after posttransplantation cyclophosphamide (dated by TCRdb to the mid-2010s). Background on the whole study: The study tracked T cell repertoire reconstitution by TRB sequencing after myeloablative bone marrow transplantation using posttransplantation cyclophosphamide as GVHD prophylaxis. Samples from roughly 32 PTCy-treated patients, along with samples from 16 of their related bone marrow donors, underwent antigen receptor sequencing. TRB sequencing was performed on blood from all 35 or so PTCy patients with 1-year posttransplant specimens. In 3 patients, up to roughly 3 additional blood samples taken between 2 and 5.2 years after transplant also underwent TRB sequencing, as did pretransplant blood from 4 patients. Because TRA and TRB clonality correlated tightly in 10 or so samples, the subsequent TCR analyses were limited to TRB only. Public TRB sequences were queried against a database of over 3,500 sequences associated with responses to pathogens, tumor antigens, self-antigens and alloantigens. The paper as a whole reports these results and caveats: Across a few dozen patients, TRB clonality was highly associated with recipient CMV seropositivity and CMV reactivation, and diversity in PTCy patients was similar to diversity in CNI/methotrexate controls. The TRB repertoires of T cells infiltrating skin or the GI tract showed only limited overlap with the TRB repertoires found in blood. Donor-recipient similarity was low at 1-2 months but rose over the first year, and later blood repertoires were often dominated by donor CD8+ memory clones.

CDR1 is given as LGHNA and CDR2 as YSLEER, both from the germline V gene. At the junction V is shortened by 0 bases and J by 5 bases, with 23 bases in between. The CDR3 measures 18 amino acids from cysteine to phenylalanine. The kept DNA is CDR3 alone, 54 bases in frame from the first base. Genomic DNA was the input for TRB sequencing, which was run either with the immunoSEQ assay at survey resolution or with the hsTCRB kit. The published analysis was carried out like this. Initial read processing used immunoSEQ software, and repertoire analyses used the LymphoSeq R package. For each TRB dataset, clonality was calculated as 1 minus normalized Shannon entropy, and the Gini coefficient was computed as well. To infer phenotypes in unsorted samples, TRB sequences from sorted subsets of the recipient or donor were mapped onto the unsorted samples of the same recipient. The clones in this table, taken by TCRdb from immuneACCESS, are in-frame only. Not every clone is retained; where verified, under half of the shortfall comes from an unresolved V gene, and the cause of the rest is unknown. V and J calls and clone size are given by that table; D and trimming were obtained from the DNA. The sample features 30,000 to 45,000 clones, and none is a singleton. The ten biggest clones cover 1% to 1.5% of the sample.

On the day of marrow donation, related bone marrow donors gave peripheral blood samples. Peripheral blood and bone marrow mononuclear cells were isolated by Ficoll-Hypaque density centrifugation and were cryopreserved. The sample holds many counts of this clone. Its antigen is unknown. No much larger clone is present one base from it, and per-base qualities are unavailable. The sequence joins TRBV4-3 to TRBJ2-7; the D region possibly corresponds to TRBD1 (7 bases align). The TCR was taken from a girl between 5 and 17 years old in good health, CMV-negative, and a related stem cell transplant donor. Sequenced input: PBMCs. This receptor carries the CDR3 CASSQDLSGGGAYNEQYF. The DNA sequence is TGCGCCAGCAGCCAAGATTTGAGTGGAGGGGGCGCGTATAACGAGCAGTACTTC.